The clone carrying this T cell receptor beta chain was seen many times. This sample was included in a study of T cells after yellow fever vaccination. From germline, CDR1 is LGHDT and CDR2 YNNKEL (reference sequence). The length of the CDR3 is 12 residues. Trimming stripped 1 base from V and 7 bases from J, with 5 bases between. A 5'RACE template-switching step, the method used to make TCR cDNA, added a universal primer site and UMIs. A single record per CDR3 protein comes from TCRdb applying MiXCR to the 5' RACE reads. Seen here are approximately 22,000 distinct CDR3 sequences, less than 5.5% observed once, and the top ten hold about 19%.

Sequencing used PBMCs, either bulk or a sorted T-cell subset (CD4+, CD8+, memory, or dextramer-sorted; not recorded which), obtained about 49 days after the first yellow fever vaccination. This receptor was obtained from a man younger than 35 who received the YFV17D yellow fever vaccine. The chain links TRBV3-1 to TRBJ1-5; D gene ambiguous. The CDR3 nucleotides are TGTGCCAGCAGCCAAGGAACCCAGCCCCAGCATTTT. It is translated as CASSQGTQPQHF. Full variable domain (remainder filled in from reference TRBV3-1 and TRBJ1-5): DTAVSQTPKYLVTQMGNDKSIKCEQNLGHDTMYWYKQDSKKFLKIMFSYNNKELIINETVPNRFSPKSPDKAHLNLHINSLELGDSAVYFCASSQGTQPQHFGDGTRLSIL.